These 13 T cell receptor beta chains share one sample of origin, sequenced in a study of CD8+ T cells in alopecia areata. Treatment noted: oral pan-JAK inhibitor, 5-10 mg twice daily. Collected material from alopecia areata patients comprised lesional scalp punch biopsies and peripheral blood. Extracted from the samples, RNA was reverse transcribed into cDNA to serve as the sequencing template. The data were produced by immunoSEQ multiplex PCR, yet TCRdb's version contains in-frame clones alone and is incomplete. The sample includes approximately 3,300 clones, roughly 84% of them seen just once. The specimen was skin, collected at week 24, from a patient treated with tofacitinib. The receptors shown here come from a human donor with alopecia areata.

The V and J genes are TRBV5-1 and TRBJ2-2, with a possible D match to TRBD2 (6 bases). The CDR3 has 15 residues. Germline lookup yields CDR1 SGHRS and CDR2 YFSETQ. Trimming shortened V by 0 bases and J by 6 bases, and 12 bases separated the two germline ends. DNA for the CDR3: TGCGCCAGCAGCTTGGCCACATGGGGGGCCGGGGAGCTGTTTTTT. It translates to CASSLATWGAGELFF.

A single count supports this clone. The chain has TRBV19 and TRBJ1-5; TRBD1 agrees at 7 bases. Germline V gives CDR1 LNHDA, CDR2 SQIVND (reference sequence). Losses at the gene ends were 4 bases for V and 6 bases for J; bases not matched to a gene: 6. This CDR3 has 14 residues. The CDR3 protein is CASSKTGPGQPQHF. Written as DNA, the CDR3 is TGTGCCAGTAGTAAGACAGGGCCCGGTCAGCCCCAGCATTTT.

This chain joins TRBV7-2 and TRBJ1-3; the D is unclear. The CDR3 is 13 residues long. V lost 6 bases to trimming and J lost 1 base, with 7 bases between them. Germline values: CDR1 SGHTA, CDR2 FQGNSA. The CDR3 DNA is TGTGCCAGCAGTCCAACTTCTGGAAACACCATATATTTT. It translates to CASSPTSGNTIYF. Drawing the rest from reference TRBV7-2 and TRBJ1-3, the complete variable domain is GAGVSQSPSNKVTEKGKDVELRCDPISGHTALYWYRQSLGQGLEFLIYFQGNSAPDKSGLPSDRFSAERTGGSVSTLTIQRTQQEDSAVYLCASSPTSGNTIYFGEGSWLTVV.

The table lists this clone with a count of one. V gene TRBV7-2 combines with J gene TRBJ2-3, with D possibly matching TRBD1 (6 bases). This CDR3 is built from 11 residues. Germline V gene data show CDR1 as SGHTA and CDR2 as FQGNSA. V gave up 4 bases and J gave up 11 bases, with 10 bases separating them. CDR3 in DNA: TGTGCCAGCAGCTCTTCGACAGGGCAGTATTTT. It codes for CASSSSTGQYF.

In regard to this clone: This sequence may be a read error, since a much larger clone differs from it by one base. The chain is built from TRBV7-8 and TRBJ1-6; TRBD1 might be the D (5 bases). This CDR3 has 13 amino acids. The germline CDR1 and CDR2 sequences are SGHVS and FQNEAQ. The CDR3, as DNA: TGTGCCGGCAGCTCCGGGGGGGATTCACCCCTCCACTTT. As protein: CAGSSGGDSPLHF.

The V gene is TRBV5-1, the J gene TRBJ2-5; the match to TRBD2 covers 7 bases. From germline, CDR1 is SGHRS and CDR2 YFSETQ. After removal of 4 bases from V and 2 bases from J, the junction contained 11 bases not matched to a gene. The CDR3 totals 16 residues. The CDR3: CASSPYSSGAQETQYF. The CDR3 DNA sequence: TGCGCCAGCAGCCCGTACTCTAGCGGAGCTCAAGAGACCCAGTACTTC.

The J gene is TRBJ2-1, the V gene TRBV10-3, with D maybe TRBD1 (6 bases). This CDR3 comprises 16 residues. Trimming took 10 bases from V and 3 from J, leaving 22 bases between them. Germline CDR1 is ENHRY and CDR2 is SYGVKD. This CDR3 reads CATLQGSGSYYNEQFF. DNA of the CDR3: TGTGCCACCCTCCAGGGGAGCGGCTCTTACTACAATGAGCAGTTCTTC.

J is TRBJ1-2 and V is TRBV2; D may be TRBD1 (5 bases). Germline assignment: CDR1 SNHLY and CDR2 FYNNEI. V lost 6 bases and J lost 2, with 13 bases in between. The CDR3 spans 14 residues. This CDR3 is CASRGDLRNYGYTF. In DNA, the CDR3 is TGTGCCAGCAGAGGGGACCTCCGGAACTATGGCTACACCTTC.

V is TRBV4-3 and J is TRBJ2-3; weak D call: TRBD1 (6 bases). V was pared by 0 bases and J by 5 bases, with 21 bases between. Germline-derived CDR1 and CDR2 are LGHNA and YSLEER. CDR3 length: 18 residues. CDR3 sequence: CASSQDLYREGVRDTQYF. The CDR3 bases are TGCGCCAGCAGCCAAGATCTGTACAGGGAAGGGGTAAGAGATACGCAGTATTTT.

The CDR3 sequence is CASSARLDTQYF. CDR3 nucleotide sequence: TGTGCCAGCAGCGCCCGCCTAGATACGCAGTATTTT. The V and J genes are TRBV11-3 and TRBJ2-3; D uncertain. Trimming left V 5 bases short and J 5 bases short, with 8 bases between. CDR3 size: 12 residues. CDR1 SGHNT and CDR2 YENEEA come from the germline V gene.

The chain employs TRBV7-2 and TRBJ1-2, with unresolved D. CDR3 size: 12 residues. Germline V CDR1 and CDR2: SGHTA, FQGNSA. The V and J ends lost 7 bases and 8 bases respectively, with 14 bases between them. The CDR3 nucleotides are TGTGCCAGCACCCGGGCAACGCAAGGCTACACCTTC. It yields the protein CASTRATQGYTF.

The genes are TRBV7-6 and TRBJ1-3, with 8 bases aligning to TRBD1. Germline V CDR1 and CDR2: SGHVS, FNYEAQ. V lost 5 bases to trimming and J lost 2 bases; unmatched junction nucleotides: 2. The CDR3 is made up of 14 amino acids. The CDR3 reads CASSRQGTGNTIYF. In DNA form, the CDR3 reads TGTGCCAGCAGCCGACAGGGGACTGGAAACACCATATATTTT. The full variable domain, in which reference TRBV7-6 and TRBJ1-3 provide the parts outside the CDR3, is GAGVSQSPRYKVTKRGQDVALRCDPISGHVSLYWYRQALGQGPEFLTYFNYEAQQDKSGLPNDRFSAERPEGSISTLTIQRTEQRDSAMYRCASSRQGTGNTIYFGEGSWLTVV.

Only one count was recorded for this clone. This chain joins TRBV5-1 and TRBJ2-1, with 9 bases fitting TRBD1. The junction had 5 bases not matched to a gene; V was cut back by 1 base and J by 6 bases. Germline V gives CDR1 SGHRS, CDR2 YFSETQ. The CDR3 spans 15 residues. CDR3 protein: CASSLSGQGFNEQFF. DNA of the CDR3: TGCGCCAGCAGCTTGTCGGGACAGGGCTTCAATGAGCAGTTCTTC. The complete variable domain, with remaining parts taken from reference TRBV5-1 and TRBJ2-1, reads KAGVTQTPRYLIKTRGQQVTLSCSPISGHRSVSWYQQTPGQGLQFLFEYFSETQRNKGNFPGRFSGRQFSNSRSEMNVSTLELGDSALYLCASSLSGQGFNEQFFGPGTRLTVL.